The clone carrying this T cell receptor (beta chain) was detected a few times. Its specificity is unknown. A single record per CDR3 protein comes from TCRdb applying MiXCR to the 5' RACE reads. The sample holds some 800,000 distinct CDR3 sequences, about an eighth seen once. The sample belongs to a study of CD8 T cells in ankylosing spondylitis. Overall study findings and caveats: Earlier literature documents some of the motif variants in reactive arthritis synovial fluid and blood. Seven to nine highly homologous variants formed a TCR beta motif that appeared characteristic of ankylosing spondylitis blood.

V lost 4 bases to trimming and J lost 0 bases, with 9 bases between them. Germline CDR1 SGHRS, CDR2 YFSETQ. The CDR3 runs 14 residues. This sequence was found in a male donor with ankylosing spondylitis. This rearrangement joins TRBV5-1 to TRBJ2-3, with unresolved D. The specimen was blood, either unsorted or a sorted T cell fraction (not recorded which). The CDR3 reads CASSEFSSTDTQYF. The CDR3 region has the DNA TGCGCCAGCAGCGAATTCTCTAGCACAGATACGCAGTATTTT.